The 11 T cell receptor beta chains listed next were all sequenced from one sample in a study of shared clonotypes between healthy human individuals. Measured with immunoSEQ multiplex PCR; TCRdb has only the in-frame clones, and not every one. Of about 2.1 million clones listed, just under 95% are singletons. Cells designated naive CD8 were CD45RO-negative and were positively selected for CCR7, with terminally differentiated effector memory CD45RA+ cells excluded. Sample: naive CD8+ T cells from PBMCs. The receptors stem from a man aged 18 to 35 in good health. Some clones in this sample may be carry-over from other donors' samples.

The rearrangement links TRBV19 to TRBJ2-7, with 7 bases identical to TRBD1. The CDR3 has 15 residues. The germline CDR1 and CDR2 sequences are LNHDA and SQIVND (reference sequence). V gave up 3 bases and J gave up 2 bases; unmatched junction bases: 7. The CDR3 here is CASSIEDGTAYEQYF. DNA of the CDR3: TGTGCCAGTAGTATTGAAGACGGGACAGCCTACGAGCAGTACTTC.

The chain recombines TRBV4-2 with TRBJ2-7, with 8 positions matching TRBD2. In germline, CDR1 is LGHNA, CDR2 YNFKEQ. CDR3 size: 15 residues. After removal of 1 base from V and 1 base from J, the junction contained 3 bases not matched to a gene. CDR3 region: CASSQAGGGSYEQYF. The CDR3 nucleotides are TGTGCCAGCAGCCAAGCCGGGGGGGGTTCCTACGAGCAGTACTTC.

This clone was counted a single time. This chain connects TRBV27 to TRBJ1-5; TRBD1 agrees at 8 bases. The trim removed 7 bases at V and 0 bases at J, leaving 5 bases unmatched. Germline CDR1 and CDR2: MNHEY and SMNVEV (reference sequence). This CDR3 spans 15 amino acids. The CDR3: CASKAGGYSNQPQHF. For the CDR3, the DNA is TGTGCCAGCAAGGCAGGGGGCTATAGCAATCAGCCCCAGCATTTT.

This clone has just one count. The chain has TRBV4-1 and TRBJ2-7, with 9 bases matching TRBD1. The CDR3 is 14 amino acids. Germline V CDR1 and CDR2: MGHRA, YSYEKL. Trimming removed 1 base from V and 6 bases from J; junction bases left unmatched: 4. The CDR3 loop is CASSQGGQGGEQYF. CDR3 nucleotides: TGCGCCAGCAGCCAAGGGGGACAGGGAGGCGAGCAGTACTTC.

The J gene is TRBJ2-5, the V gene TRBV4-3; D may match TRBD1 or TRBD2 (5 bases each). Germline V gene sequence: CDR1 LGHNA, CDR2 YSLEER. The CDR3 loop spans 17 amino acids. Trimming took off 0 bases at V and 4 bases at J, with 18 bases between the two ends. The CDR3 reads CASSQDLFGASGETQYF. The CDR3 nucleotides are TGCGCCAGCAGCCAAGATCTCTTCGGGGCCTCGGGAGAGACCCAGTACTTC.

This clone was observed a few times. The chain is built from TRBV30 and TRBJ1-1; D uncertain. The germline V and J ends were trimmed by 2 bases and 4 bases, with 11 bases remaining between them. CDR1 GTSNPN and CDR2 SVGIG come from the germline V gene (reference sequence). The CDR3 has 13 amino acids. CDR3 DNA: TGTGCCTGGAGTCTAGGGTGGGGCACTGAAGCTTTCTTT. It is translated as CAWSLGWGTEAFF.

The V gene is TRBV2, the J gene TRBJ2-7; TRBD2 matches at 7 bases. The ends lost 7 bases at V and 3 bases at J; junction bases unmatched: 9. The germline V gene has CDR1 SNHLY and CDR2 FYNNEI. The CDR3 covers 14 residues. The CDR3 DNA reads TGTGCCAGCACCGAACGCACTAGCGACTACGAGCAGTACTTC. Its protein is CASTERTSDYEQYF.

As concerns this clone: A read error may account for a junction end that differs from germline. The chain employs TRBV6-1 and TRBJ1-1; D remains unclear. Germline V gives CDR1 MNHNS, CDR2 SASEGT. CDR3 length equals 14 residues. In nucleotides, the CDR3 is TGTGCCAGCAGGGACTCCTGGTCAAACAATGAAGCTTTCTTT. Protein sequence: CASRDSWSNNEAFF.

The rearrangement links TRBV4-3 to TRBJ2-1; D not certain. V lost 4 bases, J lost 0 bases, and 10 bases lay in between. CDR1 is LGHNA and CDR2 is YSLEER in the germline V gene. The CDR3 spans 15 residues. As DNA, the CDR3 is TGCGCCAGCAGCCCTGCGGATAACTCCTACAATGAGCAGTTCTTC. The encoded protein is CASSPADNSYNEQFF.

The gene calls are TRBV2 and TRBJ2-1; TRBD2 aligns across 10 bases. Germline V lookup: CDR1 SNHLY, CDR2 FYNNEI. Germline trimming cut 5 bases from V and 0 bases from J; bases unmatched to any gene: 7. The CDR3 spans 17 residues. CDR3 DNA: TGTGCCAGCAGTCCAACTATAGCGGGGGGCTCCTACAATGAGCAGTTCTTC. It codes for CASSPTIAGGSYNEQFF.

The V and J genes are TRBV28 and TRBJ2-2; D is undetermined. Germline V CDR1 and CDR2: MDHEN, SYDVKM. V was clipped by 0 bases and J by 9 bases, with 11 bases between them. This CDR3 has 14 amino acids. CDR3 sequence: CASSLWTNQWELFF. Here the CDR3 DNA reads TGTGCCAGCAGTTTATGGACCAACCAGTGGGAGCTGTTTTTT.